These 16 T cell receptor beta chains were all obtained from the same sample, sequenced in a study of monozygotic twins with inflammatory bowel disease. TCRdb re-analyzed the 5' RACE reads; it lists each CDR3 protein once, without DNA. This sample's clone table lists more than 350,000 distinct CDR3 sequences. The sample taken for sequencing was blood. Receptor source: a human donor with ulcerative colitis or Crohn's disease, or a healthy co-twin of an affected twin (not recorded which).

The chain couples TRBV18 to TRBJ1-1; TCRdb's assignment of TRBD1 cannot be checked, as there is no DNA. The CDR3 has 19 residues. The germline V gene has CDR1 KGHSH and CDR2 LQKENI. The CDR3 spells CASSPRGGSPRRGDTEAFF.

The rearrangement joins TRBV20-1 to TRBJ2-1; the TCRdb D gene call, TRBD2, has no DNA to confirm it. From germline, CDR1 is DFQATT and CDR2 SNEGSKA (reference sequence). This CDR3 comprises 14 residues. The CDR3 region is CSARTTAGADEQFF.

V and J are TRBV5-1 and TRBJ1-1. CDR1 is SGHRS, CDR2 YFSETQ, per germline. This CDR3 contains 14 residues. The CDR3 region is CASSLFSGTTEAFF.

The chain has TRBV3-1 and TRBJ2-1; TCRdb returns TRBD2, unconfirmable since there is no DNA. CDR3 size: 13 residues. Germline V gives CDR1 LGHDT, CDR2 YNNKEL (reference sequence). CDR3 sequence: CASSHQAGNEQFF.

CDR3 sequence reads: CASSLVGGEHEQYF. This chain links TRBV5-1 with TRBJ2-7; TCRdb calls TRBD1, which cannot be checked without DNA. The length of the CDR3 is 14 residues. The germline gives CDR1 SGHRS, CDR2 YFSETQ.

The V gene is TRBV7-9, the J gene TRBJ2-7; lacking DNA, the TRBD2 call made by TCRdb goes unchecked. The CDR3 covers 16 residues. The germline CDR1 and CDR2 sequences are SEHNR and FQNEAQ (reference sequence). CDR3 residues: CASSLGVASEPYEQYF.

The chain joins TRBV30 to TRBJ2-2; TCRdb indicates TRBD1, and absent DNA this call remains unverified. Germline V gene data show CDR1 as GTSNPN and CDR2 as SVGIG (reference sequence). The CDR3 has 14 amino acids. CDR3 protein: CAWSWGAATGELFF.

J is TRBJ1-2 and V is TRBV4-1; TCRdb reports TRBD1, a call that lacks DNA to check it against. Germline V gene lookup returns CDR1 MGHRA and CDR2 YSYEKL. CDR3 length equals 14 residues. The CDR3 loop reads CASSQKTGSYGYTF.

This chain uses TRBV12-3 or TRBV12-4 with TRBJ1-5; TCRdb reports TRBD1, a call that lacks DNA to check it against. This CDR3 contains 15 residues. CDR3: CASSSSSYRVQPQHF.

The chain has TRBV2 and TRBJ1-1; the TCRdb D gene call, TRBD1, has no DNA to confirm it. Germline assignment: CDR1 SNHLY and CDR2 FYNNEI. The CDR3 sequence is 15 residues long. This CDR3 reads CASSAETVPNTEAFF.

CDR3 sequence reads: CASSSNSSPANF. V usage is TRBV7-2 and J usage is TRBJ2-7; TCRdb's D gene call, TRBD2, goes unchecked for lack of DNA. Germline V lookup: CDR1 SGHTA, CDR2 FQGNSA. The length of the CDR3 is 12 residues.

V is TRBV24-1 and J is TRBJ2-1. Germline CDR1 KGHDR, CDR2 SFDVKD. The length of the CDR3 is 14 residues. CDR3 region: CATSSPILGNEQFF.

This chain joins TRBV20-1 and TRBJ2-1; TCRdb selects TRBD1, and the lack of DNA leaves this call unchecked. There are 17 residues in the CDR3. Germline CDR1 reads DFQATT; CDR2 reads SNEGSKA (reference sequence). The CDR3 here is CSARDASRTGTYNEQFF.

The chain couples TRBV7-3 to TRBJ2-1; no DNA is available, so the TRBD1 call from TCRdb remains unchecked. The CDR3 totals 14 residues. The germline V gene encodes CDR1 SGHTA and CDR2 FQGTGA. The CDR3 loop is CASSLDRGYNEQFF.

The chain has TRBV10-3 and TRBJ1-1; TCRdb's assignment of TRBD1 cannot be checked, as there is no DNA. CDR3 length equals 14 residues. CDR1 and CDR2 (germline): ENHRY, SYGVKD. The CDR3 region is CAISEGTANTEAFF.

The CDR3 here is CASSLTTGQGWTEAFF. The chain uses TRBV5-1 and TRBJ1-1; TCRdb returns TRBD1, unconfirmable since there is no DNA. The CDR3 sequence is 16 residues long. Germline loops: CDR1 SGHRS, CDR2 YFSETQ.